The T cell receptor (beta chain) described here comes from a study of human thymus T cells. Study-level points and caveats: Within thymic and blood repertoires, V and J gene usage appeared to be biased.

In the case of this clone: Its antigen is not known.

Each of the donors was a healthy Finnish infant who was undergoing open corrective cardiac surgery for congenital heart defects. Measured with immunoSEQ multiplex PCR; TCRdb has only the in-frame clones, and not every one. The profile shows 57,000 or so clones, approximately 95% of them singletons. This CDR3 spans 15 amino acids. J gave up 5 bases and V 5 bases, and 8 bases lay outside the gene matches. CDR1 and CDR2 from the germline V gene are SGHTA and FQGNSA. This receptor was identified in a boy under two years old with a congenital heart defect but otherwise immunologically healthy. The chain combines TRBV7-2 with TRBJ2-3, with 9 bases that match TRBD1. The material sequenced was blood. In nucleotides, the CDR3 is TGTGCCAGCAGCCCCCGTAAGGGACAGGGAGATACGCAGTATTTT. This gives the protein CASSPRKGQGDTQYF.